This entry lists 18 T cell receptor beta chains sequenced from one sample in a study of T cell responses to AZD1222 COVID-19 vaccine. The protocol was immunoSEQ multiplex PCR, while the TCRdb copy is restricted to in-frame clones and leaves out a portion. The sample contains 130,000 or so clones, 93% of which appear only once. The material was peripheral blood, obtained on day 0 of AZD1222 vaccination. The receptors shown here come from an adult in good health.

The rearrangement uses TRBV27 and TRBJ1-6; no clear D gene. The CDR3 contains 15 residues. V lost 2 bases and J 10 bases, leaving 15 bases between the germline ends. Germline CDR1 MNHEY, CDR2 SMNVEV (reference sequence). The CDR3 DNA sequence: TGTGCCAGCAGTTTAGTGGCGAAGGGTTACTCACCCCTCCACTTT. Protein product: CASSLVAKGYSPLHF.

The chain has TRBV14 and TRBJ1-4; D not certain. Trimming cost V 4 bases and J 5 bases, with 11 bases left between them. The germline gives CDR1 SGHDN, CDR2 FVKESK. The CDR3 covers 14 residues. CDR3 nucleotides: TGTGCCAGCAGCCTGGTCCATAGAAATGAAAAACTGTTTTTT. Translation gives CASSLVHRNEKLFF.

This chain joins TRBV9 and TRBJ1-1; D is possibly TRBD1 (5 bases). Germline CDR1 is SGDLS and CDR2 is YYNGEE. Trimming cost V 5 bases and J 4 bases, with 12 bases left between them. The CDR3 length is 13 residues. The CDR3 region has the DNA TGTGCCAGCAGTCCCTGGGGGGGCACTGAAGCTTTCTTT. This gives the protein CASSPWGGTEAFF.

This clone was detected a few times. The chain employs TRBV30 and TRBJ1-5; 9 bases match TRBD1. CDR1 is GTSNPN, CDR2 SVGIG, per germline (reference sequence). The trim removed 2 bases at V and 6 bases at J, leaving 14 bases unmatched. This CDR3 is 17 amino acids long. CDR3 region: CAWSKAQGAHLRQPQHF. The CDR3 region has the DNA TGTGCCTGGAGTAAAGCACAGGGGGCTCATCTTCGTCAGCCCCAGCATTTT.

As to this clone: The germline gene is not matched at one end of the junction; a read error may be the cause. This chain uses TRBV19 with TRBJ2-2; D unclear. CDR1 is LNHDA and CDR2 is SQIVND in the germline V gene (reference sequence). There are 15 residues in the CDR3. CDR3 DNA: TGTGCCAGTAGTATAGGGTCGGCGAAAACCGGGGAGCTGTTTTTT. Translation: CASSIGSAKTGELFF.

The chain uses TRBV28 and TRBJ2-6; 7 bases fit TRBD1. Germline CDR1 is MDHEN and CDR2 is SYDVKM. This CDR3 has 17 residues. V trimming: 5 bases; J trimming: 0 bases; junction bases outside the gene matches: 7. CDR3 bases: TGTGCCAGCAGTCGGGACAGAGACCCCTCTGGGGCCAACGTCCTGACTTTC. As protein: CASSRDRDPSGANVLTF.

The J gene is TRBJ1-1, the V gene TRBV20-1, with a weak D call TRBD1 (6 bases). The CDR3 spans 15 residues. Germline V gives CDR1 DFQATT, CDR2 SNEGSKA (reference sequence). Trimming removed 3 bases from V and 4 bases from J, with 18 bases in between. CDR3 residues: CSASRGAGVSTEAFF. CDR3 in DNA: TGCAGTGCTAGTCGGGGAGCAGGGGTGAGCACTGAAGCTTTCTTT.

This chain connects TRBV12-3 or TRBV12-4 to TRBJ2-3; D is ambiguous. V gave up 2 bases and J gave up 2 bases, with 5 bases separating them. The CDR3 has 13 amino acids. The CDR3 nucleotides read TGTGCCAGCAGTTTACTCCTCACAGATACGCAGTATTTT. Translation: CASSLLLTDTQYF.

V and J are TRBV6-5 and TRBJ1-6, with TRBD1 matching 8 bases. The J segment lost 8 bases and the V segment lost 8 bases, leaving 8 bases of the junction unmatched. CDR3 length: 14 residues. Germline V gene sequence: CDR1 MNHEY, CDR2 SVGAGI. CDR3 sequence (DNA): TGTGCCAGCCAAGACAGGGGAAGGGATTCACCCCTCCACTTT. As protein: CASQDRGRDSPLHF.

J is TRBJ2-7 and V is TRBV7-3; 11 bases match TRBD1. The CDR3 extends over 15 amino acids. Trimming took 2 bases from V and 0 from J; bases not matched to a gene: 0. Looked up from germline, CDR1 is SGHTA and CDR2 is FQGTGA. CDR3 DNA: TGTGCCAGCAGCTTAGGGACAGGGGGCTCCTACGAGCAGTACTTC. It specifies CASSLGTGGSYEQYF.

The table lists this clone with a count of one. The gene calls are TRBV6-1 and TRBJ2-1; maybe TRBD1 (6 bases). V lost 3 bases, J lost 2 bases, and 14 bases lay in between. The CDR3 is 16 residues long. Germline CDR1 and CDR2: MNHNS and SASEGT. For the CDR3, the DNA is TGTGCCAGCAGTGATTATGGCCGGACAGCCTACAATGAGCAGTTCTTC. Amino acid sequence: CASSDYGRTAYNEQFF.

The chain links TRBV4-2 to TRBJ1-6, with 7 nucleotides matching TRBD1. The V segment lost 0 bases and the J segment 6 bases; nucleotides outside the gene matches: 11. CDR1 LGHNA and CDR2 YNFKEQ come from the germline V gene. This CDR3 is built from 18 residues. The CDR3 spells CASSQDPAVTGVNSPLHF. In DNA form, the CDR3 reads TGTGCCAGCAGCCAAGATCCCGCCGTAACAGGGGTTAATTCACCCCTCCACTTT.

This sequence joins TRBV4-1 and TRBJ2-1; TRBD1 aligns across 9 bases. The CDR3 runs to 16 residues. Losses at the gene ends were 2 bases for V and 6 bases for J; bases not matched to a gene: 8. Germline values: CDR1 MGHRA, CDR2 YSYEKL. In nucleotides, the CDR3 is TGCGCCAGCAGCCAAATAGCACAGGGGGCTCCCAATGAGCAGTTCTTC. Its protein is CASSQIAQGAPNEQFF.

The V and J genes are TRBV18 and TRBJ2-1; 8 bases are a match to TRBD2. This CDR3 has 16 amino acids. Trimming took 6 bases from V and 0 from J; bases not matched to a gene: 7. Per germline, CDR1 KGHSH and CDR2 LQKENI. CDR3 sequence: CASSLGGASSYNEQFF. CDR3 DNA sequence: TGTGCCAGCTCTCTCGGGGGGGCGTCCTCCTACAATGAGCAGTTCTTC.

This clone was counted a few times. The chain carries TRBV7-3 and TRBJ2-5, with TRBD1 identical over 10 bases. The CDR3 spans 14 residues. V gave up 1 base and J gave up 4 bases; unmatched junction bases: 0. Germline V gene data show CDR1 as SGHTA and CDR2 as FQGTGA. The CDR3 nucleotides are TGTGCCAGCAGCTTAAGGGACAGGGGAGAGACCCAGTACTTC. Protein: CASSLRDRGETQYF.

The CDR3 sequence: CASSPRDQPQHF. For the CDR3, the DNA is TGTGCCAGCAGCCCACGGGATCAGCCCCAGCATTTT. V gene TRBV7-8 combines with J gene TRBJ1-5; D remains unclear. The germline V gene encodes CDR1 SGHVS and CDR2 FQNEAQ. The V gene lost 5 bases and the J gene lost 5 bases, with 7 bases spanning the gap. The CDR3 is 12 residues long.

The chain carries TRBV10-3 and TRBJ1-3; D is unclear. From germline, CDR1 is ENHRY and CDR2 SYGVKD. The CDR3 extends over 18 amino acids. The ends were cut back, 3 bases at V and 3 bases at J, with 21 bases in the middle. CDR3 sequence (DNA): TGTGCCATCAGTGAACTTGGATTAGGGTTTCGTGGTGGAAACACCATATATTTT. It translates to CAISELGLGFRGGNTIYF.

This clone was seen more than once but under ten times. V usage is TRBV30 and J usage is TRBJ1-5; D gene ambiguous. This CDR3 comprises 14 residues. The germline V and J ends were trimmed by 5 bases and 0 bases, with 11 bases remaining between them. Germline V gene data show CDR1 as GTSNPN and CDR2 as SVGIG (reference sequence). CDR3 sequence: CAWSKGLSNQPQHF. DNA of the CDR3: TGTGCCTGGTCGAAAGGCCTTAGCAATCAGCCCCAGCATTTT.